A selection of T cell receptor beta chains follows, all from one sample in a study of control samples from healthy donors and cancer patients. The table came from immunoSEQ multiplex PCR; TCRdb's copy has only in-frame clones and leaves some out. Among about 69,000 clones listed, roughly 87% were seen once. Sequencing input: PBMCs. The receptors come from a man in his fifties or sixties with colorectal cancer. Both conserved end residues are part of each CDR3. D genes are given only for firm matches.

v_call	j_call	d_call	cdr3_aa	cdr3_nt
TRBV30	TRBJ2-7	TRBD2	CAWSRTSGGSYEQYF	TGTGCCTGGAGTAGGACTAGCGGGGGCTCTTACGAGCAGTACTTC
TRBV7-2	TRBJ2-3	TRBD2	CASSSGLAGEGTQYF	TGTGCCAGCAGCTCGGGACTAGCGGGGGAGGGTACGCAGTATTTT
TRBV7-2	TRBJ2-3	TRBD1	CASRWDRSTDTQYF	TGTGCCAGCAGATGGGACAGAAGCACAGATACGCAGTATTTT
TRBV11-3	TRBJ2-7	TRBD1	CASSSTGVHEQYF	TGTGCCAGCAGCTCCACAGGGGTCCACGAGCAGTACTTC
TRBV7-2	TRBJ2-3	.	CASSLQGIGDTQYF	TGTGCCAGCAGCTTACAGGGGATAGGGGATACGCAGTATTTT
TRBV14	TRBJ2-1	.	CASSHRRGQRSNEQFF	TGTGCCAGCAGCCATCGCAGGGGACAACGTTCCAATGAGCAGTTCTTC
TRBV7-3	TRBJ1-5	.	CASSTNRGLNQPQHF	TGTGCCAGCAGCACCAACCGGGGCCTCAATCAGCCCCAGCATTTT
TRBV2	TRBJ2-7	.	CASSVPRKGLQQYF	TGTGCCAGCAGTGTCCCGAGGAAGGGACTGCAGCAGTACTTC
TRBV7-7	TRBJ2-1	.	CASSSDPVSYNEQFF	TGTGCCAGCAGCTCGGACCCGGTCTCCTACAATGAGCAGTTCTTC
TRBV14	TRBJ1-2	TRBD1	CASSLHPGQGDGYTF	TGTGCCAGCAGCCTACACCCGGGACAGGGGGATGGCTACACCTTC
TRBV6-2/TRBV6-3	TRBJ1-5	.	CASSYSFKGNNDF	TGTGCCAGCAGTTACTCGTTTAAGGGGAATAACGATTTT
TRBV7-9	TRBJ2-3	.	CASSLSPVTDTQYF	TGTGCCAGCAGCTTATCCCCAGTGACAGATACGCAGTATTTT
TRBV19	TRBJ2-5	.	CASRGGETQYF	TGTGCCAGTAGGGGTGGGGAGACCCAGTACTTC
TRBV5-6	TRBJ2-7	.	CASSSGLRYEQYF	TGTGCCAGCAGCTCGGGCCTTCGCTACGAGCAGTACTTC
TRBV7-2	TRBJ2-1	TRBD2	CASSLAGLAWEQFF	TGTGCCAGCAGCTTAGCTGGACTAGCTTGGGAGCAGTTCTTC
TRBV2	TRBJ2-1	TRBD2	CASRRRGGGGDEQFF	TGTGCCAGCCGCCGACGCGGGGGGGGCGGGGATGAGCAGTTCTTC
TRBV3-1/TRBV3-2	TRBJ2-1	.	CASGISEVNEQFF	TGTGCCAGCGGGATTAGTGAGGTTAATGAGCAGTTCTTC
TRBV24-1	TRBJ1-1	.	CATMEGGIEAFF	TGTGCCACCATGGAAGGCGGGATTGAAGCTTTCTTT
TRBV5-1	TRBJ1-1	.	CASSLAGVPNTEAFF	TGCGCCAGCAGCTTGGCCGGGGTCCCGAACACTGAAGCTTTCTTT
TRBV7-9	TRBJ2-7	.	CASSFRGGGPYEQYF	TGTGCCAGTTCCTTTAGAGGGGGGGGCCCCTACGAGCAGTACTTC
TRBV11-3	TRBJ2-1	TRBD2	CASSQRLAGGGEQFF	TGTGCCAGCAGCCAAAGACTAGCGGGGGGAGGTGAGCAGTTCTTC